Listed below are T cell receptor beta chains from one sample, sequenced in a study of T cells in narcolepsy. Data came from immunoSEQ multiplex PCR; TCRdb stores just in-frame clones and leaves some out. The repertoire has over 30,000 clones, roughly nine tenths of them found once; the top ten carry roughly 0.89%. Sequences were obtained from CD45RA- memory CD4+ T cells from PBMCs. Receptors originate from a human donor with narcolepsy. The CDR3 runs from the conserved cysteine through the conserved F or W. A D gene is named only where the DNA matches it firmly. Clone size, where shown, is once, few, many, or a class for clones that have expanded.

clone size: .
D gene: TRBD1
V gene: TRBV19
J gene: TRBJ2-1
CDR3 length: 15
CDR3 DNA: TGTGCCAGTAGTCCCAAGACAGGGGTTGCCAATGAGCAGTTCTTC
CDR3 protein: CASSPKTGVANEQFF

clone size: .
D gene: TRBD2
V gene: TRBV7-2
J gene: TRBJ2-3
CDR3 length: 15
CDR3 DNA: TGTGCCAGCAGCTTAGGGGGAGGGTCGATAGATACGCAGTATTTT
CDR3 protein: CASSLGGGSIDTQYF

clone size: few
D gene: .
V gene: TRBV5-6
J gene: TRBJ2-7
CDR3 length: 12
CDR3 DNA: TGTGCCAGCAGGATCAGGGGCCGCGAGCAGTACTTC
CDR3 protein: CASRIRGREQYF

clone size: .
D gene: TRBD1
V gene: TRBV6-5
J gene: TRBJ1-2
CDR3 length: 14
CDR3 DNA: TGTGCCAGCAGTTCCACAGGGGGCTCGTTTGGCTACACCTTC
CDR3 protein: CASSSTGGSFGYTF

clone size: .
D gene: .
V gene: TRBV5-6
J gene: TRBJ1-1
CDR3 length: 12
CDR3 DNA: TGTGCCAGCAGTCCAGGGTCCTCTGAAGCCTTCTTT
CDR3 protein: CASSPGSSEAFF

clone size: .
D gene: .
V gene: TRBV28
J gene: TRBJ2-6
CDR3 length: 13
CDR3 DNA: TGTGCCAGCAGTTTCTCTGGGGCCAACGTCCTGACTTTC
CDR3 protein: CASSFSGANVLTF

clone size: .
D gene: .
V gene: TRBV7-8
J gene: TRBJ2-7
CDR3 length: 13
CDR3 DNA: TGTGCCAGCAGCCAAGACAGGTTTACCGAGCAGTACTTC
CDR3 protein: CASSQDRFTEQYF

clone size: .
D gene: TRBD2
V gene: TRBV5-6
J gene: TRBJ2-7
CDR3 length: 18
CDR3 DNA: TGTGCCAGCAGCCCCCTCGGCGGTGCGGGGGGCCCCTCCTACGAGCAGTACTTC
CDR3 protein: CASSPLGGAGGPSYEQYF

clone size: .
D gene: .
V gene: TRBV7-9
J gene: TRBJ1-2
CDR3 length: 13
CDR3 DNA: TGTGCCAGCAGCTTTGGGCCAGCTGATGGCTACACCTTC
CDR3 protein: CASSFGPADGYTF

clone size: .
D gene: .
V gene: TRBV15
J gene: TRBJ2-7
CDR3 length: 13
CDR3 DNA: TGTGCCACCAGCCGGCTCACAGGCTACGAGCAGTACTTC
CDR3 protein: CATSRLTGYEQYF

clone size: .
D gene: .
V gene: TRBV10-3
J gene: TRBJ1-4
CDR3 length: 13
CDR3 DNA: TGTGCCATCAGTGGGGGTTTTAATGAAAAACTGTTTTTT
CDR3 protein: CAISGGFNEKLFF

clone size: .
D gene: .
V gene: TRBV6-5
J gene: TRBJ2-4
CDR3 length: 15
CDR3 DNA: TGTGCCAGCAGTTTAACAGACAGGGCCAAAAACATTCAGTACTTC
CDR3 protein: CASSLTDRAKNIQYF

clone size: .
D gene: .
V gene: TRBV30
J gene: TRBJ1-2
CDR3 length: 12
CDR3 DNA: TGTGCCGGGGGGTGGAGTAGCTATGGCTACACCTTC
CDR3 protein: CAGGWSSYGYTF

clone size: .
D gene: .
V gene: TRBV7-6
J gene: TRBJ2-7
CDR3 length: 13
CDR3 DNA: TGTGCCAGCAGCGGCGGCAGGAGTTACGAGCAGTACTTC
CDR3 protein: CASSGGRSYEQYF

clone size: .
D gene: TRBD1
V gene: TRBV5-3
J gene: TRBJ1-5
CDR3 length: 17
CDR3 DNA: TGTGCCAGAAGCTTGACAGGGGGCCTTAATAGCAATCAGCCCCAGCATTTT
CDR3 protein: CARSLTGGLNSNQPQHF

clone size: .
D gene: .
V gene: TRBV19
J gene: TRBJ1-1
CDR3 length: 16
CDR3 DNA: TGTGCCAGTACCCCCGCGCGGGCGGGGAAGAGCGCTGAAGCTTTCTTT
CDR3 protein: CASTPARAGKSAEAFF

clone size: .
D gene: TRBD1
V gene: TRBV27
J gene: TRBJ2-5
CDR3 length: 15
CDR3 DNA: TGTGCCAGCAGCGCCGGGACAGTTAACCTTAGGGAGCAGTACTTC
CDR3 protein: CASSAGTVNLREQYF

clone size: .
D gene: .
V gene: TRBV19
J gene: TRBJ2-1
CDR3 length: 15
CDR3 DNA: TGTGCCAGTAGGCTTTCTCTAAGCTCCTACAATGAGCAGTTCTTC
CDR3 protein: CASRLSLSSYNEQFF

clone size: once
D gene: .
V gene: TRBV7-2
J gene: TRBJ2-1
CDR3 length: 15
CDR3 DNA: TGTGCCAGCAGCTTAGGCGCTAGCGACGTTGCTGAGCAGTTCTTC
CDR3 protein: CASSLGASDVAEQFF

clone size: .
D gene: .
V gene: TRBV5-6
J gene: TRBJ2-6
CDR3 length: 15
CDR3 DNA: TGTGCCAGCAGCACACAGGGTGCTGGGGCCAACGTCCTGACTTTC
CDR3 protein: CASSTQGAGANVLTF

clone size: .
D gene: TRBD2
V gene: TRBV27
J gene: TRBJ2-1
CDR3 length: 19
CDR3 DNA: TGTGCCAGCAGTTCGCTAGCGGTTTCCTCACGGGGTTTATACAATGAGCAGTTCTTC
CDR3 protein: CASSSLAVSSRGLYNEQFF

clone size: .
D gene: .
V gene: TRBV11-2
J gene: TRBJ1-3
CDR3 length: 13
CDR3 DNA: TGTGCCAGCAGCTCAAGCTCTGGAAACACCATATATTTT
CDR3 protein: CASSSSSGNTIYF

clone size: .
D gene: TRBD2
V gene: TRBV19
J gene: TRBJ2-3
CDR3 length: 16
CDR3 DNA: TGTGCCAGTACTGCAGGCGGGGGATACCTCACAGATACGCAGTATTTT
CDR3 protein: CASTAGGGYLTDTQYF

clone size: .
D gene: TRBD2
V gene: TRBV18
J gene: TRBJ2-3
CDR3 length: 15
CDR3 DNA: TGTGCCAGCTCGCCCCTAGCGGGCGGCACAGATACGCAGTATTTT
CDR3 protein: CASSPLAGGTDTQYF

clone size: .
D gene: .
V gene: TRBV29-1
J gene: TRBJ1-1
CDR3 length: 11
CDR3 DNA: TGCAGCCACAGGAAGAACACTGAAGCTTTCTTT
CDR3 protein: CSHRKNTEAFF

clone size: .
D gene: .
V gene: TRBV5-4
J gene: TRBJ2-5
CDR3 length: 14
CDR3 DNA: TGTGCCAGCAGCATTCCAGGACCACAAGAGACCCAGTACTTC
CDR3 protein: CASSIPGPQETQYF

clone size: .
D gene: .
V gene: TRBV11-2
J gene: TRBJ2-3
CDR3 length: 15
CDR3 DNA: TGTGCCAGCAGCATAACGACAGAACTATTTGATACGCAGTATTTT
CDR3 protein: CASSITTELFDTQYF

clone size: .
D gene: TRBD2
V gene: TRBV4-3
J gene: TRBJ2-1
CDR3 length: 18
CDR3 DNA: TGCGCCAGCAGCCAACGTCTAGCGGGGGGAACTCTCTACAATGAGCAGTTCTTC
CDR3 protein: CASSQRLAGGTLYNEQFF

clone size: .
D gene: .
V gene: TRBV18
J gene: TRBJ1-5
CDR3 length: 13
CDR3 DNA: TGTGCCAGCTCGACTGACCTAAATCAGCCCCAGCATTTT
CDR3 protein: CASSTDLNQPQHF

clone size: .
D gene: .
V gene: TRBV6-5
J gene: TRBJ1-1
CDR3 length: 16
CDR3 DNA: TGTGCCAGCAGTTTTCGATCCGCGAGTCGGTACACTGAAGCTTTCTTT
CDR3 protein: CASSFRSASRYTEAFF